A selection of T cell receptor beta chains follows, all from one sample in a study of molecular identifiers for immune sequencing clone quantification. TCRdb reprocessed the PCR reads with MiXCR, giving one entry per CDR3 protein. The table lists about 510,000 distinct CDR3 sequences, about 21% of them singletons. Material for sequencing was naive CD8+ T cells from blood, with Jurkat cell RNA spiked in. These receptors were taken from a human donor in good health. Some libraries in this study had Jurkat cell RNA spiked in. CDR3s include the opening cysteine and the closing phenylalanine or tryptophan. The D gene is left open where the match is weak. Clone size is not always given. Where it is, it says once, few, many or a class for expanded clones.

d_gene,j_gene,abundance,v_gene,CDR3aa,CDR3nt
-,TRBJ2-1,-,TRBV6-5,CASSYTKSLYLLF,TGTGCCAGCAGTTACACCAAGTCCCTTTACCTGCTCTTC
TRBD2,TRBJ2-7,many,TRBV14,CASSPLAGGPHEQYF,TGTGCCAGCAGCCCGTTAGCGGGGGGGCCCCACGAGCAGTACTTC
-,TRBJ1-6,few,TRBV21-1,CASSKFGDKYRSSYNSPLHF,TGTGCCAGCAGCAAATTCGGGGACAAATATAGGAGCTCCTATAATTCACCCCTCCACTTT
TRBD2,TRBJ2-7,many,TRBV19,CASSVSSGPSYEQYF,TGTGCCAGTAGTGTATCTAGCGGCCCATCCTACGAGCAGTACTTC
-,TRBJ2-3,few,TRBV15,CATSPVISTDTQYF,TGTGCCACCAGCCCCGTTATCAGCACAGATACGCAGTATTTT
-,TRBJ2-2,many,TRBV6-1,CASEVGGTGELFF,TGTGCCAGCGAGGTGGGGGGTACCGGGGAGCTGTTTTTT
-,TRBJ2-3,-,TRBV20-1,CSAREETSTDTQYF,TGCAGTGCTAGAGAGGAGACTAGCACAGATACGCAGTATTTT
TRBD1,TRBJ2-5,many,TRBV30,CAWTRRGLETQYF,TGTGCCTGGACACGCAGGGGGCTAGAGACCCAGTACTTC
-,TRBJ2-1,many,TRBV5-4,CASSLEGGEQFF,TGTGCCAGCAGCTTGGAGGGAGGTGAGCAGTTCTTC
TRBD1,TRBJ1-1,many,TRBV12-3/TRBV12-4,CASSLTDRGTGEAFF,TGTGCCAGCAGTTTAACCGACAGGGGAACTGGTGAAGCTTTCTTT
-,TRBJ2-7,few,TRBV20-1,CSASAGRTYEQYF,TGCAGTGCTAGCGCGGGGCGGACCTACGAGCAGTACTTC
-,TRBJ2-3,many,TRBV11-2,CASSAIGGISTDTQYF,TGTGCCAGCAGCGCGATTGGGGGTATTAGCACAGATACGCAGTATTTT
TRBD1,TRBJ1-2,-,TRBV29-1,CSVDGGNQGGYGYTF,TGCAGCGTTGATGGGGGGAATCAGGGGGGCTATGGCTACACCTTC
-,TRBJ2-3,many,TRBV12-3/TRBV12-4,CASSADQNTQYF,TGTGCCAGCAGTGCGGATCAGAATACGCAGTATTTT
-,TRBJ2-2,many,TRBV7-9,CASSLAGNTNTGELFF,TGTGCCAGCAGCTTAGCCGGGAACACGAACACCGGGGAGCTGTTTTTT
TRBD2,TRBJ2-3,-,TRBV12-3/TRBV12-4,CAGSPRWGEGADTQYF,TGTGCCGGCAGTCCTCGTTGGGGGGAGGGCGCAGATACGCAGTATTTT
TRBD1,TRBJ2-7,many,TRBV7-9,CASAGTGAPYEQYF,TGTGCCAGTGCCGGGACAGGCGCACCCTACGAGCAGTACTTC
TRBD1,TRBJ2-5,many,TRBV28,CASSLGVGTGAQETQYF,TGTGCCAGCAGTTTAGGTGTCGGGACAGGGGCCCAAGAGACCCAGTACTTC
TRBD1,TRBJ2-1,few,TRBV5-5,CASSLFRQGVREQFF,TGTGCCAGCAGCCTATTTCGACAGGGGGTAAGGGAGCAGTTCTTC
-,TRBJ2-1,-,TRBV7-6,CASSPRDFSSYNEQFF,TGTGCCAGCAGCCCCCGGGACTTCAGCTCCTACAATGAGCAGTTCTTC
TRBD2,TRBJ2-1,few,TRBV14,CASSQGTSGTYNEQFF,TGTGCCAGCAGCCAAGGGACTAGCGGGACCTACAATGAGCAGTTCTTC
-,TRBJ2-3,many,TRBV28,CASSLSSGSLSTDTQYF,TGTGCCAGCAGTTTATCGAGCGGTTCTCTGAGCACAGATACGCAGTATTTT
-,TRBJ2-7,many,TRBV29-1,CSVSRGPSAEQYF,TGCAGCGTTTCGCGGGGGCCTTCGGCCGAGCAGTACTTC
-,TRBJ2-6,many,TRBV19,CASSIELRGSGANVLTF,TGTGCCAGTAGTATAGAACTCCGCGGCTCTGGGGCCAACGTCCTGACTTTC
TRBD1,TRBJ2-7,-,TRBV9,CASSGGGQGYFEQYF,TGTGCCTCCAGCGGTGGCGGACAGGGATATTTCGAGCAGTACTTC
-,TRBJ1-1,many,TRBV4-3,CASSQDRIPNTEAFF,TGCGCCAGCAGCCAAGATCGGATACCCAACACTGAAGCTTTCTTT
-,TRBJ2-1,-,TRBV30,CAWSVKWQYNEQFF,TGTGCCTGGAGTGTAAAGTGGCAGTACAATGAGCAGTTCTTC
-,TRBJ2-7,few,TRBV4-3,CASSPWGSNEQYF,TGCGCCAGCAGCCCCTGGGGCAGTAACGAGCAGTACTTC
-,TRBJ2-7,many,TRBV30,CAWSVGEPAEQYF,TGTGCCTGGAGTGTCGGGGAACCGGCCGAGCAGTACTTC
-,TRBJ2-3,many,TRBV20-1,CSAREPGPDTQYF,TGCAGTGCTAGAGAACCAGGGCCAGATACGCAGTATTTT
TRBD1,TRBJ1-1,few,TRBV5-1,CASSAGGQGAPEAFF,TGCGCCAGCAGCGCCGGGGGGCAGGGGGCCCCTGAAGCTTTCTTT
-,TRBJ1-5,many,TRBV28,CASSPVAGQPQHF,TGTGCCAGCAGTCCCGTGGCGGGTCAGCCCCAGCATTTT
-,TRBJ1-5,many,TRBV12-5,CASGYTGSNQPQHF,TGTGCTAGTGGTTACACAGGTAGCAATCAGCCCCAGCATTTT
-,TRBJ1-1,-,TRBV7-9,CASSFLSGDAEAFF,TGTGCCAGCAGCTTTTTGTCAGGGGACGCTGAAGCTTTCTTT
-,TRBJ1-1,many,TRBV6-2/TRBV6-3,CASSWGYTEAFF,TGTGCCAGCAGTTGGGGATACACTGAAGCTTTCTTT
-,TRBJ1-5,-,TRBV6-2/TRBV6-3,CASSYSLAGEVGNQPQHF,TGTGCCAGCAGTTACTCCCTAGCAGGGGAGGTCGGCAATCAGCCCCAGCATTTT
-,TRBJ2-1,-,TRBV4-1,CASSQLPYNEQFF,TGCGCCAGCAGCCAACTACCATACAATGAGCAGTTCTTC
-,TRBJ2-5,many,TRBV12-3/TRBV12-4,CASRAPSRETQYF,TGTGCCAGCAGGGCCCCTAGCAGAGAGACCCAGTACTTC
-,TRBJ2-3,many,TRBV7-9,CASSVAYTDTQYF,TGTGCCAGCAGCGTCGCCTACACAGATACGCAGTATTTT
-,TRBJ1-2,many,TRBV27,CASSLIAGDYGYTF,TGTGCCAGCAGTTTAATCGCAGGGGACTATGGCTACACCTTC
-,TRBJ1-5,many,TRBV19,CASSPGGRSNQPQHF,TGTGCCAGTAGTCCCGGGGGGAGGAGCAATCAGCCCCAGCATTTT
TRBD1,TRBJ1-1,many,TRBV6-2/TRBV6-3,CASSARGMDRVTEAFF,TGTGCCAGCAGTGCGAGGGGGATGGACAGGGTGACTGAAGCTTTCTTT
TRBD1,TRBJ2-7,-,TRBV5-3,CASADRESYEQYF,TGTGCCAGCGCGGACAGGGAATCCTACGAGCAGTACTTC
-,TRBJ2-3,many,TRBV5-5,CASSLMLTDTQYF,TGTGCCAGCAGCTTGATGCTAACAGATACGCAGTATTTT